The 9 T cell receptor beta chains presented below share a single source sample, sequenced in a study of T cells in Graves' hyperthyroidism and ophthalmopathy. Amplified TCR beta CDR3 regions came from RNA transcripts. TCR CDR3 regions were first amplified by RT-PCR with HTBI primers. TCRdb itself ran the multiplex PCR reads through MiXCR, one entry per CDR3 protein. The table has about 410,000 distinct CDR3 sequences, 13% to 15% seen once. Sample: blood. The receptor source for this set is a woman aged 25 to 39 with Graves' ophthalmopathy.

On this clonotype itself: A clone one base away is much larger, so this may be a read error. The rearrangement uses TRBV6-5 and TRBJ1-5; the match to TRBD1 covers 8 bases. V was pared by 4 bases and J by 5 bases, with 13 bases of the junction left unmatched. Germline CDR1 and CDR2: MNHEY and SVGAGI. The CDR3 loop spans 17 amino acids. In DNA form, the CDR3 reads TGTGCCAGCAGTTCCAACAGGGGGGGACACCGCTATCAGCCCCAGCATTTT. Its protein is CASSSNRGGHRYQPQHF.

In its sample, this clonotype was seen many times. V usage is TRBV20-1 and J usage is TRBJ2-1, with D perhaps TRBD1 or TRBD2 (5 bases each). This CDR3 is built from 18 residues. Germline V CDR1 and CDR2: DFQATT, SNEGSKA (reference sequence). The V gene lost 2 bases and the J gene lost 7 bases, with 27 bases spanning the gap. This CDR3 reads CSARSNGAPVILTNEQFF. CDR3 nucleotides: TGCAGTGCTAGAAGTAACGGGGCTCCGGTAATACTAACGAATGAGCAGTTCTTC.

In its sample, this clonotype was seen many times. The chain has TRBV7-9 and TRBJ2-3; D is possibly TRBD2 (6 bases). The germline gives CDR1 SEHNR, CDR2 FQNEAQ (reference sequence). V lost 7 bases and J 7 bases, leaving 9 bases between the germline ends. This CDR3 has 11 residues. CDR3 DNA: TGTGCCAGCAAAGCGGGTTATACGCAGTATTTT. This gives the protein CASKAGYTQYF.

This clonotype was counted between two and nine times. DNA for the CDR3: TGTGCCAGCAGTTTATGGGACAGTCTCAACACTGAAGCTTTCTTT. Translated: CASSLWDSLNTEAFF. The chain has TRBV12-3 or TRBV12-4 and TRBJ1-1, with 7 positions matching TRBD1. The CDR3 totals 15 residues. The V segment lost 2 bases and the J segment 2 bases; nucleotides outside the gene matches: 5.

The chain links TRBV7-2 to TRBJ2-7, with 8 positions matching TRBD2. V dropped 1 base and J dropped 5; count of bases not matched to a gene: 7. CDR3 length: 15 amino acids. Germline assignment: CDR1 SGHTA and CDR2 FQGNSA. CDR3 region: CASSLVRTSFHEQYF. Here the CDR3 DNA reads TGTGCCAGCAGCTTAGTCAGGACTAGCTTCCACGAGCAGTACTTC. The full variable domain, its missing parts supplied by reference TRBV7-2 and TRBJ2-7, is GAGVSQSPSNKVTEKGKDVELRCDPISGHTALYWYRQSLGQGLEFLIYFQGNSAPDKSGLPSDRFSAERTGGSVSTLTIQRTQQEDSAVYLCASSLVRTSFHEQYFGPGTRLTVT.

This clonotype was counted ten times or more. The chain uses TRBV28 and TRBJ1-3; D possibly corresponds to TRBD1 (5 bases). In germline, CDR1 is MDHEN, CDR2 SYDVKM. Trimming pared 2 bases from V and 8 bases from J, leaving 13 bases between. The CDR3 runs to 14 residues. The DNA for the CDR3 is TGTGCCAGCAGTTTACCAGGGACGGTGGACACCATATATTTT. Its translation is CASSLPGTVDTIYF.

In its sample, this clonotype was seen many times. The CDR3 is CATSRETAPYEQYF. The CDR3 DNA follows: TGTGCCACCAGCAGAGAGACAGCTCCCTACGAGCAGTACTTC. The chain joins TRBV15 to TRBJ2-7; possible D gene TRBD1, 5 bases. Germline CDR1 reads LNHNV; CDR2 reads YYDKDF (reference sequence). The CDR3 is 14 amino acids. Deletions cut 0 bases from V and 2 bases from J, with 8 bases between.

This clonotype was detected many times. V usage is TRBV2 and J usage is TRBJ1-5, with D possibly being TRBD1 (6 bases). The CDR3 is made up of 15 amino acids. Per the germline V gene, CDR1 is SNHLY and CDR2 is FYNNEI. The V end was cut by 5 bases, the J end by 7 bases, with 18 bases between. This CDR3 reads CASSPTRAGAQPQHF. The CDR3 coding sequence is TGTGCCAGCAGTCCCACCCGGGCGGGGGCGCAGCCCCAGCATTTT.

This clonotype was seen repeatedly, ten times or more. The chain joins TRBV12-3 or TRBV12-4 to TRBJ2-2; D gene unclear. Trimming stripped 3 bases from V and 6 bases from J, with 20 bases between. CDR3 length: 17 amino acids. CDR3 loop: CASSFFFLGGDAGELFF. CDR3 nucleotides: TGTGCCAGCAGTTTCTTCTTTCTCGGCGGTGACGCCGGGGAGCTGTTTTTT.